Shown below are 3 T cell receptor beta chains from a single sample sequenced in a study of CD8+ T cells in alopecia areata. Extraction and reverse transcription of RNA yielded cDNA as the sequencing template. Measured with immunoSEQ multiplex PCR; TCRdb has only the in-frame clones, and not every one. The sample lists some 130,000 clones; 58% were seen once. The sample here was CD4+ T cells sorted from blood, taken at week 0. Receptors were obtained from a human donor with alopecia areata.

The CDR3 region is CASSLAGQGWDQPQHF. In DNA, the CDR3 is TGTGCCAGCAGCTTGGCGGGACAGGGTTGGGATCAGCCCCAGCATTTT. The rearrangement joins TRBV5-6 to TRBJ1-5, with TRBD1 matching 9 bases. The CDR3 is made up of 16 amino acids. V trimming: 0 bases; J trimming: 5 bases; junction bases outside the gene matches: 6. CDR1 and CDR2 from the germline V gene are SGHDT and YYEEEE.

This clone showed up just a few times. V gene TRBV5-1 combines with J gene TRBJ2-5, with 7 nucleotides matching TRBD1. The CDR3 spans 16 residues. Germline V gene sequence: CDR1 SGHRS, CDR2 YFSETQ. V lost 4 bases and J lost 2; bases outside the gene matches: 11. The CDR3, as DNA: TGCGCCAGCAGCATCACAACCGGGACAGCACAAGAGACCCAGTACTTC. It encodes CASSITTGTAQETQYF.

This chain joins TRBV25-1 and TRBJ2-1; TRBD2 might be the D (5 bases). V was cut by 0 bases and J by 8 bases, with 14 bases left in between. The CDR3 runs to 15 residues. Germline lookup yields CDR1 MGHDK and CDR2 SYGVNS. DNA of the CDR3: TGTGCCAGCAGTGAATATGCCCTAGCCGCCGATGAGCAGTTCTTC. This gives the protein CASSEYALAADEQFF.